Below, 26 T cell receptor beta chains from the same sample are listed, as sequenced in a study of cytomegalovirus exposure and HLA in healthy donors. With 60 Vbeta and 13 Jbeta primers, the PCR was carried out. Sequenced by immunoSEQ multiplex PCR; TCRdb stores in-frame clones only, minus some. The sample contains 99,000 or so clones, more than 60% of which appear only once. The sample was PBMCs. The receptors were gathered from a man aged 30 to 45 in good health and CMV-seronegative.

This clone was counted once. V usage is TRBV2 and J usage is TRBJ1-2; TRBD1 agrees at 9 bases. CDR1 SNHLY and CDR2 FYNNEI come from the germline V gene. The CDR3 extends over 14 amino acids. The ends lost 6 bases at V and 5 bases at J; junction bases unmatched: 7. In nucleotides, the CDR3 is TGTGCCAGCAGCGCCGGGACAGGGATGTATGGCTACACCTTC. Translating gives CASSAGTGMYGYTF.

This clone has more than one count but fewer than ten. The rearrangement joins TRBV29-1 to TRBJ2-5; D ambiguous. Matching the DNA end better, TRBJ2-7 makes the J call doubtful. The CDR3 extends over 14 amino acids. CDR1 is SQVTM and CDR2 is ANQGSEA in the germline V gene. The CDR3 protein is CSVEEMKFSYEQYF. For the CDR3, the DNA is TGCAGCGTTGAAGAGATGAAGTTTTCCTACGAGCAGTACTTC.

In nucleotides, the CDR3 is TGCGCCAGCTCCTTCGCTAGCGGGAGAGCGGACACCGGGGAGCTGTTTTTT. This gives the protein CASSFASGRADTGELFF. This sequence joins TRBV5-1 and TRBJ2-2, with 10 bases fitting TRBD2. The CDR3 runs to 17 residues. With V trimmed by 7 bases and J by 3 bases, 12 bases remained unmatched. Looked up from germline, CDR1 is SGHRS and CDR2 is YFSETQ.

The chain couples TRBV13 to TRBJ2-3; D gene ambiguous. Trimming took off 5 bases at V and 2 bases at J, with 5 bases between the two ends. Germline CDR1 and CDR2: PRHDT and FYEKMQ (reference sequence). The CDR3 loop spans 12 amino acids. CDR3 DNA: TGTGCCAGCAGCGCGTACACAGATACGCAGTATTTT. This translates into CASSAYTDTQYF.

This clone has only a few counts. The chain combines TRBV6-5 with TRBJ2-1, with D possibly TRBD2 on 6 matching bases. Germline loops: CDR1 MNHEY, CDR2 SVGAGI. V was cut by 6 bases and J by 2 bases, with 11 bases left in between. The CDR3 sequence is 14 residues long. The CDR3 region has the DNA TGTGCCAGCAGCTTTAGCGGCCCCTACAATGAGCAGTTCTTC. Protein product: CASSFSGPYNEQFF.

The rearrangement links TRBV5-1 to TRBJ2-5; no definite D call. CDR3 length equals 14 residues. V was shortened by 1 base and J by 5 bases, with 12 bases between the two germline ends. Germline V gives CDR1 SGHRS, CDR2 YFSETQ. CDR3 coding DNA: TGCGCCAGCAGCTTGAGTCAGGCGTGGGAGACCCAGTACTTC. This encodes CASSLSQAWETQYF.

Only a few counts were recorded for this clone. This chain connects TRBV5-6 to TRBJ1-5; tentatively, D is TRBD1 (6 bases). From germline, CDR1 is SGHDT and CDR2 YYEEEE. This CDR3 comprises 15 residues. Trimming removed 1 base at V and 5 bases at J, with 13 bases between. CDR3 DNA sequence: TGTGCCAGCAGCTTGTCGGGGGGGCAGGATCAGCCCCAGCATTTT. Amino acid sequence: CASSLSGGQDQPQHF.

V and J are TRBV15 and TRBJ1-4; TRBD1 is a possible D gene (5 bases). Germline CDR1 and CDR2: LNHNV and YYDKDF (reference sequence). Deletions cut 1 base from V and 4 bases from J, with 10 bases between. The CDR3 spans 15 residues. Here the CDR3 reads CATSRARAFNEKLFF. The DNA for the CDR3 is TGTGCCACCAGCAGAGCCAGGGCGTTTAATGAAAAACTGTTTTTT.

The rearrangement joins TRBV7-5 to TRBJ2-1; TRBD2 was called by the table and not checked on the DNA. TRBV7-5 is a pseudogene segment. The CDR3 runs 13 residues. The CDR3 nucleotides are TGTGTCAGAAAGGAGCGTAGGTACAATGAGCAGTTCTTC. The encoded protein is CVRKERRYNEQFF.

This chain links TRBV7-2 with TRBJ1-2; D is undetermined. The CDR3 loop spans 11 amino acids. Trimming stripped 5 bases from V and 10 bases from J, with 11 bases between. Germline CDR1 and CDR2: SGHTA and FQGNSA. DNA of the CDR3: TGTGCCAGCAGCGGGTGGGGAGTCTACACCTTC. Residues: CASSGWGVYTF.

V and J are TRBV5-1 and TRBJ2-7, with 11 bases aligning to TRBD1. V trimming: 0 bases; J trimming: 4 bases; junction bases outside the gene matches: 3. This CDR3 comprises 15 residues. Germline assignment: CDR1 SGHRS and CDR2 YFSETQ. CDR3 DNA: TGCGCCAGCAGCTTGGGAGGACAGGGGGCGTACGAGCAGTACTTC. It is translated as CASSLGGQGAYEQYF.

V usage is TRBV28 and J usage is TRBJ1-1; 7 bases are shared with TRBD1. Germline CDR1 MDHEN, CDR2 SYDVKM. The length of the CDR3 is 16 residues. V was clipped by 4 bases and J by 0 bases; unmatched bases: 8. The CDR3 protein is CASSWVAGQVNTEAFF. DNA of the CDR3: TGTGCCAGCAGTTGGGTGGCCGGACAGGTGAACACTGAAGCTTTCTTT. The full variable domain, in which reference TRBV28 and TRBJ1-1 provide the parts outside the CDR3, is DVKVTQSSRYLVKRTGEKVFLECVQDMDHENMFWYRQDPGLGLRLIYFSYDVKMKEKGDIPEGYSVSREKKERFSLILESASTNQTSMYLCASSWVAGQVNTEAFFGQGTRLTVV.

This clone was seen only a few times. The rearrangement joins TRBV6-5 to TRBJ2-5, with 8 bases lining up with TRBD2. In germline, CDR1 is MNHEY, CDR2 SVGAGI. V lost 2 bases, J lost 5 bases, and 4 bases stayed unmatched. This CDR3 has 14 residues. The CDR3 nucleotides read TGTGCCAGCAGTTACCAAGGCGGGAGGGAGACCCAGTACTTC. Translating gives CASSYQGGRETQYF.

This clone has a handful of counts. V and J are TRBV5-1 and TRBJ2-7; TRBD2 might be the D (6 bases). Trimming left V 0 bases short and J 5 bases short, with 12 bases between. The CDR3 has 14 amino acids. Germline loops: CDR1 SGHRS, CDR2 YFSETQ. In nucleotides, the CDR3 is TGCGCCAGCAGCTTGGATCTAGCGTTTAACGAGCAGTACTTC. Its protein is CASSLDLAFNEQYF.

The J gene is TRBJ2-5, the V gene TRBV27, with TRBD2 matching 8 bases. Germline CDR1 reads MNHEY; CDR2 reads SMNVEV (reference sequence). This CDR3 has 13 residues. With 5 bases clipped from V and 5 bases from J, the junction kept 4 bases outside the gene matches. DNA for the CDR3: TGTGCCAGCAGTCGACTAGCGACGGAGACCCAGTACTTC. Its protein product is CASSRLATETQYF.

The chain uses TRBV5-6 and TRBJ1-6, with unresolved D. This CDR3 comprises 14 residues. Germline V lookup: CDR1 SGHDT, CDR2 YYEEEE. V was shortened by 3 bases and J by 4 bases, with 8 bases between the two germline ends. The CDR3 spells CASSSGDYNSPLHF. The CDR3 region has the DNA TGTGCCAGCAGCTCGGGAGATTATAATTCACCCCTCCACTTT.

The chain employs TRBV6-5 and TRBJ2-7; 8 nucleotides match TRBD1. Trimming at V came to 2 bases and at J to 0 bases, leaving 6 bases not matched to a gene. The CDR3 extends over 16 amino acids. CDR1 is MNHEY and CDR2 is SVGAGI in the germline V gene. In DNA, the CDR3 is TGTGCCAGCAGTTACGGGGGCGGGACAGGCTCCTACGAGCAGTACTTC. Translating gives CASSYGGGTGSYEQYF.

V usage is TRBV6-1 and J usage is TRBJ2-7; D might be TRBD2 (5 bases). With 0 bases removed from V and 5 bases from J, the gap between germline ends came to 20 bases. The length of the CDR3 is 17 residues. Germline lookup yields CDR1 MNHNS and CDR2 SASEGT. DNA of the CDR3: TGTGCCAGCAGTGAAGCGATTTCAGTAGCTCCCGGGAACGAGCAGTACTTC. It is translated as CASSEAISVAPGNEQYF.

The genes are TRBV9 and TRBJ1-6; tentative D call: TRBD1 (5 bases). Trimming shortened V by 0 bases and J by 7 bases, and 14 bases separated the two germline ends. The CDR3 consists of 16 residues. Germline CDR1 and CDR2: SGDLS and YYNGEE. CDR3 DNA sequence: TGTGCCAGCAGCGTAGCACCAGGGCTAACAAATTCACCCCTCCACTTT. Residues: CASSVAPGLTNSPLHF.

The rearrangement joins TRBV21-1 to TRBJ1-3; the table gives TRBD1 as D, unverified against the DNA. TRBV21-1 represents a pseudogene. The CDR3 contains 17 residues. The DNA for the CDR3 is TGTGCCAGCAGCAAAGTGGAACGCAGGGGTGGGATTGGCACCATATATTTT. Translated, it gives CASSKVERRGGIGTIYF.

The chain has TRBV7-3 and TRBJ2-2; maybe TRBD2 (6 bases). Per the germline V gene, CDR1 is SGHTA and CDR2 is FQGTGA. This CDR3 comprises 17 residues. V shed 2 bases and J shed 2 bases, with 15 bases lying between them. The CDR3 spells CASSLELMGLNTGELFF. CDR3 DNA: TGTGCCAGCAGCTTAGAATTAATGGGACTTAACACCGGGGAGCTGTTTTTT.

The genes are TRBV7-2 and TRBJ2-7, with TRBD2 matching over 8 bases. Germline V gene data show CDR1 as SGHTA and CDR2 as FQGNSA. Trimming removed 1 base from V and 6 bases from J; junction bases left unmatched: 5. CDR3 length: 14 residues. The CDR3 coding sequence is TGTGCCAGCAGCTTAGTGGGACTAGGCTCCGAGCAGTACTTC. Protein sequence: CASSLVGLGSEQYF. Combining the CDR3 with reference TRBV7-2 and TRBJ2-7 gives the whole variable domain GAGVSQSPSNKVTEKGKDVELRCDPISGHTALYWYRQSLGQGLEFLIYFQGNSAPDKSGLPSDRFSAERTGGSVSTLTIQRTQQEDSAVYLCASSLVGLGSEQYFGPGTRLTVT.

V is TRBV28 and J is TRBJ1-2, with D possibly matching TRBD1 (6 bases). CDR1 and CDR2 from the germline V gene are MDHEN and SYDVKM. V was trimmed by 4 bases and J by 3 bases, leaving 18 bases between them. The CDR3 extends over 16 amino acids. The CDR3 nucleotides read TGTGCCAGCAGTTCCACGCGACAGGTCTTGGACTATGGCTACACCTTC. This codes for CASSSTRQVLDYGYTF.

The V gene is TRBV6-5, the J gene TRBJ1-1; D not resolved. The CDR3 consists of 13 residues. CDR1 is MNHEY and CDR2 is SVGAGI in the germline V gene. Trimming pared 7 bases from V and 0 bases from J, leaving 9 bases between. As DNA, the CDR3 is TGTGCCAGCAACCTACAGATGAACACTGAAGCTTTCTTT. Encoded protein: CASNLQMNTEAFF.

This rearrangement joins TRBV27 to TRBJ2-2, with 11 nucleotides matching TRBD2. CDR1 and CDR2 from the germline V gene are MNHEY and SMNVEV (reference sequence). The CDR3 extends over 17 amino acids. Trimming removed 3 bases from V and 1 base from J; junction bases left unmatched: 4. CDR3 nucleotides: TGTGCCAGCAGTTTGTATAGCGGGGGGGGGAACACCGGGGAGCTGTTTTTT. This codes for CASSLYSGGGNTGELFF.

The V call is TRBV19, the J call TRBJ1-4; D gene unclear. Germline loops: CDR1 LNHDA, CDR2 SQIVND (reference sequence). The CDR3 covers 14 residues. The V gene lost 6 bases and the J gene lost 6 bases, with 14 bases spanning the gap. The CDR3: CASSPGPPDEKLFF. In DNA form, the CDR3 reads TGTGCCAGTAGCCCTGGGCCGCCGGATGAAAAACTGTTTTTT. Together with reference TRBV19 and TRBJ1-4, the CDR3 gives the full variable domain: DGGITQSPKYLFRKEGQNVTLSCEQNLNHDAMYWYRQDPGQGLRLIYYSQIVNDFQKGDIAEGYSVSREKKESFPLTVTSAQKNPTAFYLCASSPGPPDEKLFFGSGTQLSVL.